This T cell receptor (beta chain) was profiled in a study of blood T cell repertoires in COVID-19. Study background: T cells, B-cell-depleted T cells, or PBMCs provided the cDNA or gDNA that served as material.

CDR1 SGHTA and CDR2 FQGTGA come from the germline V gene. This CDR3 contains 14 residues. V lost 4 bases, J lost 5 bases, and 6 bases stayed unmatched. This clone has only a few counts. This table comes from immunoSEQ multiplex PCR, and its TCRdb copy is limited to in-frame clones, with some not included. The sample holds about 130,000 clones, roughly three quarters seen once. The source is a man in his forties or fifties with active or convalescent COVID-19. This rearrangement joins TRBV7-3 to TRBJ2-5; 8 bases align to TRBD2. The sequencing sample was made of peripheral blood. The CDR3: CASSSGLGQETQYF. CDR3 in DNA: TGTGCCAGCAGCTCGGGACTAGGCCAGGAGACCCAGTACTTC.